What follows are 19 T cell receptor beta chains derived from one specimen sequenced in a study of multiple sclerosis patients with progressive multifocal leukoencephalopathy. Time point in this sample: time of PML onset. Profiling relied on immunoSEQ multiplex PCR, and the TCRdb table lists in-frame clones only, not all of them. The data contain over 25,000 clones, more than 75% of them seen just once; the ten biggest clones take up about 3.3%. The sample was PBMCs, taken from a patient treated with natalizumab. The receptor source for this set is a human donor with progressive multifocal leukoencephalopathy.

DNA of the CDR3: TGTGCCAGCAGCTTAGCGGCAGATACGCAGTATTTT. Translated: CASSLAADTQYF. The chain couples TRBV11-2 to TRBJ2-3; D unresolved. The V gene lost 1 base and the J gene lost 4 bases, with 3 bases spanning the gap. CDR1 SGHAT and CDR2 FQNNGV come from the germline V gene. This CDR3 comprises 12 residues.

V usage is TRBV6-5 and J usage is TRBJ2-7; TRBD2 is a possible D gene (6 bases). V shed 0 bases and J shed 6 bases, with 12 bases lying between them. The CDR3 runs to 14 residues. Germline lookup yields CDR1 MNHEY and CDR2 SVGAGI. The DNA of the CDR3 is TGTGCCAGCAGTTACTCGGGACTTGGCGGCGAGCAGTACTTC. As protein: CASSYSGLGGEQYF.

The CDR3 sequence: CATSREGGRGTEAFF. The CDR3 DNA reads TGTGCCACCAGCAGAGAGGGGGGGCGAGGAACTGAAGCTTTCTTT. The chain couples TRBV15 to TRBJ1-1, with D possibly being TRBD1 (6 bases). Per the germline V gene, CDR1 is LNHNV and CDR2 is YYDKDF (reference sequence). V dropped 0 bases and J dropped 5 bases, with 13 bases sitting between them. This CDR3 region has 15 residues.

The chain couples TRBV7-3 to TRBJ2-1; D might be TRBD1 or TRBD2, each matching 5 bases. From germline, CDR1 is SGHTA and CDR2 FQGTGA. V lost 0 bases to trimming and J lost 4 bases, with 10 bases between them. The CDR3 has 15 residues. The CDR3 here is CASSLTGEPYNEQFF. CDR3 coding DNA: TGTGCCAGCAGCTTAACGGGGGAACCATACAATGAGCAGTTCTTC.

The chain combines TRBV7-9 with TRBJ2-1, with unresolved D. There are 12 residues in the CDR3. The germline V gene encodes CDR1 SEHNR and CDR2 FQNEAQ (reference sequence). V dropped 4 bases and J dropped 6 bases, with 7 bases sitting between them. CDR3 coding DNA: TGTGCCAGCAGCTCCTCGACCAATGAGCAGTTCTTC. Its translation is CASSSSTNEQFF.

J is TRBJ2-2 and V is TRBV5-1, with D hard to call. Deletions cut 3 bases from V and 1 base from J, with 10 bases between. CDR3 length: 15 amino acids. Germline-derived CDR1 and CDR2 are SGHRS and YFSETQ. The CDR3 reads CASSWARRNTGELFF. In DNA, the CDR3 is TGCGCCAGCAGCTGGGCCAGGAGGAACACCGGGGAGCTGTTTTTT.

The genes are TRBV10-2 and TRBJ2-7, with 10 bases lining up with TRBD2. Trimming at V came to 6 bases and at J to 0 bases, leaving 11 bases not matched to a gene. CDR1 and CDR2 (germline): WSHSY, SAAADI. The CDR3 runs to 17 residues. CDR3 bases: TGCGCCAGCAGCCTGGTGCTAGCGGGGGCTAGCTCCTACGAGCAGTACTTC. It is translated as CASSLVLAGASSYEQYF.

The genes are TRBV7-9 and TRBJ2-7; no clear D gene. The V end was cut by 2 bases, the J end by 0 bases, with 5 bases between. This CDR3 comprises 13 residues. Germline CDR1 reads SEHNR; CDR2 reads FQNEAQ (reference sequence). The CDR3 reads CASSLPTSYEQYF. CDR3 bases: TGTGCCAGCAGCTTACCAACCTCCTACGAGCAGTACTTC.

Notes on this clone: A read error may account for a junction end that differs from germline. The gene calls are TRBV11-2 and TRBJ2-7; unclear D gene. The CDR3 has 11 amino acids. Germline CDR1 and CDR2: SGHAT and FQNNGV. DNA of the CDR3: TGTGCCAGCAGCTCCCGGCCTTGGCTGCACTTC. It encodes CASSSRPWLHF.

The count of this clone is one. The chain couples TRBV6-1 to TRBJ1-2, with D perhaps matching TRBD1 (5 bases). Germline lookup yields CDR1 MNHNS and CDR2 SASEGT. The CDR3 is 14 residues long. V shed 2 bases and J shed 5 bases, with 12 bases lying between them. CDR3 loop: CASSERWGTYGYTF. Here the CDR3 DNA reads TGTGCCAGCAGTGAAAGGTGGGGGACTTATGGCTACACCTTC.

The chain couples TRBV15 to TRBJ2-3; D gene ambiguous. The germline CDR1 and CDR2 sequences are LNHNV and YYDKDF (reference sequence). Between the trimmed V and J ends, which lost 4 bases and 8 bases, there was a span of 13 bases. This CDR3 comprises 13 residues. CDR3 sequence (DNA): TGTGCCACCAGCACCCCCATGGGAAGTACGCAGTATTTT. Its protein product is CATSTPMGSTQYF.

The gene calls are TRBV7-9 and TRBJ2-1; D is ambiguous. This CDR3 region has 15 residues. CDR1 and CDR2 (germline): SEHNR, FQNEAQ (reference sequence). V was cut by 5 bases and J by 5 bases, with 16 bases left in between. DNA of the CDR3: TGTGCCAGCAGCCCCCGCGGTGATTTACACAATGAGCAGTTCTTC. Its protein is CASSPRGDLHNEQFF.

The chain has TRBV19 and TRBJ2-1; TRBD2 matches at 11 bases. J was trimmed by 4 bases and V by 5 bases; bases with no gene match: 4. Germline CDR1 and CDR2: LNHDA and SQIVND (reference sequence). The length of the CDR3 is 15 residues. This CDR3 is CASSSASGRYNEQFF. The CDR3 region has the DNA TGTGCCAGTAGTTCCGCTAGCGGGAGGTACAATGAGCAGTTCTTC.

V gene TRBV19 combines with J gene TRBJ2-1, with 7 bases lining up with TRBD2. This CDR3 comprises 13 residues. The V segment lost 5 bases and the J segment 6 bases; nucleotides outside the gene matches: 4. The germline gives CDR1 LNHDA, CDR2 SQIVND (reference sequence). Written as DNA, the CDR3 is TGTGCCAGTAGTCCGGGACTAACCAATGAGCAGTTCTTC. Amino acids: CASSPGLTNEQFF. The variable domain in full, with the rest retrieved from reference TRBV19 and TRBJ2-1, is DGGITQSPKYLFRKEGQNVTLSCEQNLNHDAMYWYRQDPGQGLRLIYYSQIVNDFQKGDIAEGYSVSREKKESFPLTVTSAQKNPTAFYLCASSPGLTNEQFFGPGTRLTVL.

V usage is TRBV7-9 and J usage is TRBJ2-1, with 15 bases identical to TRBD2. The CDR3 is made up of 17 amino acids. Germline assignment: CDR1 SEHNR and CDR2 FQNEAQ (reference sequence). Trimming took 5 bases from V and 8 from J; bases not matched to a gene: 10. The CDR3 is CASSGGTSGRIVHEQFF. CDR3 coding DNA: TGTGCCAGCAGCGGAGGGACTAGCGGGAGGATCGTCCATGAGCAGTTCTTC.

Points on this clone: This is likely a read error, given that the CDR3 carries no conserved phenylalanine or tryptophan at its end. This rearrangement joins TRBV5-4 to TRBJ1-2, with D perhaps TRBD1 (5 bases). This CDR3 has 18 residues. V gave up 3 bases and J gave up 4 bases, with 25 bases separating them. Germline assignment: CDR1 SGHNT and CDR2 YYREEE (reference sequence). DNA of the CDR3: TGTGCCAGCAGCTCACGGGTAGATGGAGGGGCGTTGGGCTATGGCTACACCCTC. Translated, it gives CASSSRVDGGALGYGYTL.

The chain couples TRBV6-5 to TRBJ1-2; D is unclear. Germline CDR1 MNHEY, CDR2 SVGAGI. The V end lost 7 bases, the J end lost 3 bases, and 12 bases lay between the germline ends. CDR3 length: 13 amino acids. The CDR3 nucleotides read TGTGCCAGCACCCCACAGAGGGACTATGGCTACACCTTC. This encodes CASTPQRDYGYTF.

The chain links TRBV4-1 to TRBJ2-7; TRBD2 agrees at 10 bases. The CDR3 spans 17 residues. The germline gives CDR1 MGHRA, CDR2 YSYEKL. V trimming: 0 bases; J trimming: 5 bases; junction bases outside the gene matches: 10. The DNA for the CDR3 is TGCGCCAGCAGCCAAGAATTGGAGCGGGAGGGCCACCACGAGCAGTACTTC. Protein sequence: CASSQELEREGHHEQYF.

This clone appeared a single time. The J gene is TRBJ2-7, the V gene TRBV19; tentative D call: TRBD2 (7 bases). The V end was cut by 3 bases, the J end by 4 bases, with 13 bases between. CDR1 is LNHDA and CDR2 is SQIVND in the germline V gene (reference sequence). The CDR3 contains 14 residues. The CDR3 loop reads CASSILGGRYEQYF. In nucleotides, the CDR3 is TGTGCCAGTAGTATCTTGGGGGGGCGTTACGAGCAGTACTTC.